This T cell receptor (beta chain) was profiled in a study of control samples from healthy donors and cancer patients. The method was immunoSEQ multiplex PCR; TCRdb's version includes in-frame clones alone and lacks a portion of them. The top ten hold roughly 1.2% of the sample, which has approximately 87,000 clones, approximately 90% seen once. The CDR3 is made up of 13 amino acids. Germline V gives CDR1 SNHLY, CDR2 FYNNEI. V gave up 7 bases and J gave up 1 base; unmatched junction bases: 2. The sample taken for sequencing was blood. The genes are TRBV2 and TRBJ2-5; 8 nucleotides align to TRBD2. This receptor was taken from a woman aged 45-59 years in good health. Here the CDR3 DNA reads TGTGCCAGCACGGGGGGGCCCCAAGAGACCCAGTACTTC. Amino acids: CASTGGPQETQYF.